The sequence of this T cell receptor beta chain was determined in a study of graft-versus-host responses after intestinal transplantation. Study-wide context: Recipients had transplants, and these were multivisceral, liver-intestinal, or isolated intestinal. Recipients uniformly received anti-thymocyte globulin induction, followed by tacrolimus and steroids for approximately 3 years. Study-level points and caveats: Marrow from the recipient contained GvH clones, some of which had appeared first in ileum or blood. High graft-versus-host to host-versus-graft clonal ratios were found in allografts of patients who had graft-donor T cell macrochimerism.

As concerns this clone: Its antigen is not known.

TCRdb's table, derived via immunoSEQ multiplex PCR, lists solely in-frame clones and lacks some. The table lists about 10,000 clones, more than 75% of them singletons. The CDR3 runs 12 residues. Trimming cost V 9 bases and J 4 bases; bases outside gene matches: 3. Germline V gene data show CDR1 as MNHEY and CDR2 as SVGAGI. The sequence was obtained from a human patient who received an intestinal transplant, so some T cells may come from the graft donor. The specimen was PBMCs, collected just over 240 days after intestinal transplant. The chain uses TRBV6-5 and TRBJ2-3; 8 bases are shared with TRBD1. CDR3: CASQGAADTQYF. The CDR3 coding sequence is TGTGCCAGTCAGGGGGCGGCAGATACGCAGTATTTT.